This T cell receptor beta chain was sequenced in a study of shared clonotypes between healthy human individuals (dated by TCRdb to the early 2020s). Notes on the research overall: The cohort included three men and a couple of women between 18 and 49 years of age. Between about 0.85 and 8.9 billion PBMCs per donor were obtained by leukapheresis. The study deeply sequenced blood TCR repertoires of about five healthy adults to estimate repertoire size and the extent of clonotype sharing between individuals. To increase sequencing depth and limit assay-specific biases, different laboratories used diverse techniques to prepare libraries and sequence TCR repertoires. The paper as a whole reports these results and caveats: Pairwise subsampling led to the expectation that sequencing depth would affect the degree of clonotype sharing among donors. Sampling was restricted to blood, and TCR repertoires in tissues likely differ from the TCR repertoires found in blood. Because the study included only a small number of donors, the genetic and exposure-history diversity represented was limited.

Between the V and J ends, shortened by 7 bases and 0 bases respectively, the junction contains 16 bases. The germline V gene provides CDR1 ENHRY and CDR2 SYGVKD. Measured from the cysteine to the phenylalanine, the CDR3 is 15 residues long. Only the CDR3 DNA stays, 45 bases, in frame from base 1. The donors were healthy, HIV-negative adults with no recently reported acute infections or vaccinations. Every donor was a Caucasian adult residing in Nashville, Tennessee, USA. For unsorted samples, 75 million to 100 million PBMCs were counted and genomic DNA was extracted with the QIAamp DNA Blood Mini kit. Blood was obtained by leukapheresis, after which PBMCs were separated by Ficoll-Histopaque density gradient centrifugation and cryopreserved in liquid nitrogen vapor phase. Using the deep immunoSEQ assay, multiplex PCR amplified TCR CDR3 regions from genomic DNA. For each cell subset, the extracted genomic DNA was distributed evenly across all wells of several immunoSEQ 96-well plates, and each plate served as one replicate. For unsorted PBMC, around 330 ng genomic DNA, equal to 30,000 or so T cell genomes, was loaded into each replicate PCR. Unsorted PBMC genomic DNA was sequenced across ten immunoSEQ deep assay plates. Purified libraries were quantified with a Qubit 3.0 fluorometer, sized on a Bioanalyzer 2100, and re-quantified with the KAPA Library Quantification kit. A separate single-read 150-cycle Illumina NextSeq 550 flow cell was used to sequence each immunoSEQ 96-well plate. Per the source publication's procedure: Because only junctional sequences without quality scores were contained in the immunoSEQ output, filtering matching that applied to full-length reads could not be performed. Sequences were annotated with PyIR, a Python wrapper for IgBLAST v1.9, and V/J genes and CDR3 were assigned using IMGT germline references. Any read was removed if the V/J assignment was weak (E-value above 1e-6), the CDR3 was missing, or the read contained stop codons, out-of-frame junctions, or ambiguous translated residues. V3J clonotypes were defined by identical inferred V gene, J gene, and CDR3 amino acid sequence. The percentage overlap between two repertoires was calculated by dividing the number of shared unique clonotypes by the size of the smaller repertoire. RTK rarefaction, the Chao1 estimator, and Recon v2.1 estimates of unobserved clonotypes were used to assess repertoire richness. This immuneACCESS table, as held by TCRdb, lists in-frame sequences with V and J called but not all clones. Of the missing ones, under half trace to an unresolved V gene in checked studies; the others have no known cause. That table is the source of V, J and clone size, and D and trimming were worked out from the DNA. The sample table records roughly 500,000 clones; roughly 80% of these occur just once. 13% of the sample is in the top ten clones.

Worth noting for this clone: Its antigen remains undetermined. Per-base quality was not reported, and no clone a single base away is much larger than it.

The V gene is TRBV10-3 and the J gene is TRBJ2-7; the D gene cannot be resolved reliably. The sample taken for sequencing was PBMCs. The TCR comes from a woman aged 35 to 49 in good health. Some clones in this sample may be carry-over from other donors' samples. The CDR3 protein sequence reads: CAITSSARSSYEQYF. The bases are TGTGCCATCACCTCCTCGGCCCGGAGCTCCTACGAGCAGTACTTC.